This entry lists 6 T cell receptor beta chains sequenced from one sample in a study of blood T cell repertoires in COVID-19. The table came from immunoSEQ multiplex PCR; TCRdb's copy has only in-frame clones and leaves some out. This sample has more than 45,000 clones; nearly 85% occur once, and the top ten carry around 8%. The sequenced sample was peripheral blood. Every receptor here comes from an elderly man in a cohort sampled during active COVID-19.

This chain joins TRBV6-5 and TRBJ1-6; TRBD1 aligns across 8 bases. V trimming: 3 bases; J trimming: 10 bases; junction bases outside the gene matches: 11. The length of the CDR3 is 16 residues. Germline V gene sequence: CDR1 MNHEY, CDR2 SVGAGI. The CDR3 DNA sequence: TGTGCCAGCAGTTATAACCCGGCAGGGGGCGTATCACCCCTCCACTTT. Its protein is CASSYNPAGGVSPLHF.

The chain carries TRBV5-1 and TRBJ2-1; 8 bases line up with TRBD1. The germline V gene encodes CDR1 SGHRS and CDR2 YFSETQ. J gave up 2 bases and V 6 bases, and 10 bases lay outside the gene matches. The CDR3 length is 16 residues. CDR3 in amino acids: CASTSTGTGPYNEQFF. The CDR3 DNA is TGCGCCAGCACGTCGACCGGGACAGGTCCCTACAATGAGCAGTTCTTC.

J is TRBJ2-5 and V is TRBV27, with D tentatively TRBD2 (6 bases). The CDR3 length is 13 residues. V gave up 8 bases and J gave up 13 bases, with 23 bases separating them. Germline values: CDR1 MNHEY, CDR2 SMNVEV (reference sequence). CDR3 sequence reads: CASGTSSHRAGYF. CDR3 bases: TGTGCCAGCGGAACTAGCAGTCACCGCGCAGGGTACTTC.

This clone was observed a single time. This chain connects TRBV24-1 to TRBJ2-5; 7 bases match TRBD1. The CDR3 loop spans 15 amino acids. Germline V gives CDR1 KGHDR, CDR2 SFDVKD. Germline trimming cut 3 bases from V and 8 bases from J; bases unmatched to any gene: 11. CDR3 sequence: CATSDPRGPGGTQYF. The CDR3 region has the DNA TGTGCCACCAGTGATCCCCGGGGCCCAGGGGGTACCCAGTACTTC.

V is TRBV6-2 or TRBV6-3 and J is TRBJ1-5; D is ambiguous. The CDR3 consists of 14 residues. V shed 4 bases and J shed 6 bases, with 13 bases lying between them. The germline CDR1 and CDR2 sequences are MNHEY and SVGEGT. CDR3 DNA: TGTGCCAGCAGTTTAGGGAGGGTTTCTCAGCCCCAGCATTTT. Protein: CASSLGRVSQPQHF.

This chain uses TRBV5-6 with TRBJ2-3; TRBD2 aligns across 10 bases. V was pared by 4 bases and J by 4 bases, with 6 bases of the junction left unmatched. This CDR3 spans 15 amino acids. Looked up from germline, CDR1 is SGHDT and CDR2 is YYEEEE. The CDR3 loop reads CASSRSGGPADTQYF. The CDR3 DNA reads as TGTGCCAGCAGCCGTAGCGGGGGGCCGGCAGATACGCAGTATTTT.